This passage covers 27 T cell receptor beta chains from one sample sequenced in a study of CD8 T cells in ankylosing spondylitis. Each CDR3 protein gets one entry after TCRdb re-called the 5' RACE reads with MiXCR. Among a few hundred thousand distinct CDR3 sequences listed, around 21% were seen once. Sequences were obtained from blood, either unsorted or a sorted T cell fraction (not recorded which). These receptor sequences come from a female donor with ankylosing spondylitis or in good health (not recorded which).

This clonotype turned up a few times. The chain has TRBV7-1 and TRBJ1-1; 7 bases align to TRBD1. TRBV7-1 is designated an ORF whose function remains uncertain. J was trimmed by 4 bases and V by 5 bases; bases with no gene match: 4. The CDR3 contains 13 residues. The CDR3 protein is CASSATGPTEAFF. Written as DNA, the CDR3 is TGTGCCAGCAGCGCGACAGGGCCCACTGAAGCTTTCTTT.

This clonotype appeared a few times. V and J are TRBV6-2 or TRBV6-3 and TRBJ2-1; TRBD2 agrees at 10 bases. The CDR3 spans 17 residues. V dropped 6 bases and J dropped 6; count of bases not matched to a gene: 14. Germline CDR1 is MNHEY and CDR2 is SVGEGT. The CDR3 loop reads CASSPVPRLAGLNEQFF. The DNA of the CDR3 is TGTGCCAGCAGCCCAGTACCCCGACTAGCGGGTCTCAATGAGCAGTTCTTC.

The chain is built from TRBV29-1 and TRBJ1-5; tentatively, D is TRBD1 (5 bases). Trimming pared 5 bases from V and 0 bases from J, leaving 11 bases between. This CDR3 has 14 residues. CDR1 is SQVTM, CDR2 ANQGSEA, per germline. The CDR3 reads CSVSGLYSNQPQHF. In DNA, the CDR3 is TGCAGCGTTTCAGGGCTCTATAGCAATCAGCCCCAGCATTTT.

This clonotype came up a few times. The V and J genes are TRBV7-2 and TRBJ2-3; TRBD1 is a possible D gene (8 bases). Germline assignment: CDR1 SGHTA and CDR2 FQGNSA. This CDR3 spans 15 amino acids. The CDR3 sequence: CAQGAGDRYTDTQYF. In DNA form, the CDR3 reads TGTGCGCAGGGCGCGGGGGACAGGTACACAGATACGCAGTATTTT. Looking up the rest from reference TRBV7-2 and TRBJ2-3 gives the full variable domain: GAGVSQSPSNKVTEKGKDVELRCDPISGHTALYWYRQSLGQGLEFLIYFQGNSAPDKSGLPSDRFSAERTGGSVSTLTIQRTQQEDSAVYLCAQGAGDRYTDTQYFGPGTRLTVL.

This clonotype was counted a few times. The chain links TRBV20-1 to TRBJ2-3, with D possibly TRBD2 on 6 matching bases. V was cut by 5 bases and J by 1 base, with 16 bases left in between. CDR1 DFQATT and CDR2 SNEGSKA come from the germline V gene (reference sequence). The CDR3 is made up of 15 amino acids. This chain's CDR3 is CSASLPGGGTDTQYF. In DNA form, the CDR3 reads TGCAGTGCTTCTCTCCCCGGAGGGGGCACAGATACGCAGTATTTT.

The chain combines TRBV6-4 with TRBJ2-1, with 8 bases that match TRBD2. The length of the CDR3 is 15 residues. Per the germline V gene, CDR1 is MRHNA and CDR2 is SNTAGT. V lost 3 bases to trimming and J lost 4 bases; unmatched junction nucleotides: 5. CDR3 nucleotide sequence: TGTGCCAGCAGTGAGTCTAGCGGGCCTTACAATGAGCAGTTCTTC. Its translation: CASSESSGPYNEQFF.

This clonotype turned up a few times. This chain joins TRBV4-3 and TRBJ1-1, with 8 bases identical to TRBD1. The CDR3 sequence is 14 residues long. The germline V gene encodes CDR1 LGHNA and CDR2 YSLEER. V trimming: 4 bases; J trimming: 3 bases; junction bases outside the gene matches: 4. The CDR3 bases are TGCGCCAGCAGCCCAACAGGGGGGTACACTGAAGCTTTCTTT. Translation gives CASSPTGGYTEAFF.

The V gene is TRBV29-1, the J gene TRBJ2-2; D unclear. The CDR3 runs 14 residues. CDR1 SQVTM and CDR2 ANQGSEA come from the germline V gene. Trimming shortened V by 2 bases and J by 0 bases, and 7 bases separated the two germline ends. The CDR3: CSVEKRTNTGELFF. CDR3 nucleotide sequence: TGCAGCGTTGAAAAGCGCACGAACACCGGGGAGCTGTTTTTT.

This chain uses TRBV5-4 with TRBJ2-3, with 10 bases identical to TRBD2. CDR1 is SGHNT and CDR2 is YYREEE in the germline V gene (reference sequence). Trimming removed 10 bases from V and 5 bases from J; junction bases left unmatched: 7. The CDR3 contains 13 residues. CDR3 in amino acids: CAAGLAGEDTQYF. Here the CDR3 DNA reads TGTGCCGCGGGGCTAGCGGGAGAAGATACGCAGTATTTT. The full variable domain, its missing parts supplied by reference TRBV5-4 and TRBJ2-3, is ETGVTQSPTHLIKTRGQQVTLRCSSQSGHNTVSWYQQALGQGPQFIFQYYREEENGRGNFPPRFSGLQFPNYSSELNVNALELDDSALYLCAAGLAGEDTQYFGPGTRLTVL.

This clonotype was observed at least ten times. The chain recombines TRBV12-3 or TRBV12-4 with TRBJ2-1, with D perhaps given as TRBD1 or TRBD2 (6 bases each). Trimming took off 7 bases at V and 0 bases at J, with 13 bases between the two ends. The CDR3 consists of 15 residues. The CDR3 loop is CASIEGGSSYNEQFF. The CDR3 DNA reads as TGTGCCAGCATCGAGGGGGGCAGCTCCTACAATGAGCAGTTCTTC.

In its sample, this clonotype was seen a few times. The chain has TRBV12-3 or TRBV12-4 and TRBJ2-5; 7 bases match TRBD1. This CDR3 spans 15 amino acids. The ends lost 1 base at V and 4 bases at J; junction bases unmatched: 6. The CDR3: CASSLVAGGVETQYF. Here the CDR3 DNA reads TGTGCCAGCAGTTTAGTGGCAGGGGGAGTAGAGACCCAGTACTTC.

The V gene is TRBV4-1, the J gene TRBJ2-1, with TRBD2 identical over 9 bases. Trimming took 5 bases from V and 6 from J; bases not matched to a gene: 8. Germline CDR1 MGHRA, CDR2 YSYEKL. This CDR3 is built from 15 residues. This chain's CDR3 is CASSVLAGYFNEQFF. In nucleotides, the CDR3 is TGCGCCAGCAGCGTTCTAGCGGGATATTTCAATGAGCAGTTCTTC.

This clonotype showed up just a few times. CDR3: CASSIRGANYGYTF. The CDR3 DNA follows: TGTGCCAGTAGTATCCGTGGAGCTAACTATGGCTACACCTTC. The V call is TRBV19, the J call TRBJ1-2; D gene ambiguous. The V end lost 3 bases, the J end lost 0 bases, and 8 bases lay between the germline ends. Germline values: CDR1 LNHDA, CDR2 SQIVND (reference sequence). The CDR3 is 14 residues long.

The rearrangement joins TRBV4-3 to TRBJ2-1, with 7 bases matching TRBD1. Unmatched junction bases numbered 9, after V lost 0 bases and J lost 10 bases. This CDR3 is built from 15 residues. Germline V gives CDR1 LGHNA, CDR2 YSLEER. The CDR3 spells CASSQDRLPDREQFF. The CDR3 DNA is TGCGCCAGCAGCCAAGATCGACTACCGGACAGGGAGCAGTTCTTC.

The chain carries TRBV9 and TRBJ2-1; 9 positions agree with TRBD2. Germline CDR1 is SGDLS and CDR2 is YYNGEE. The CDR3 has 15 residues. The trim removed 2 bases at V and 9 bases at J, leaving 9 bases unmatched. In DNA form, the CDR3 reads TGTGCCAGCAGCGTTGGGGGACTAGCATGGGTTGAGCAGTTCTTC. Its translation is CASSVGGLAWVEQFF. The variable domain in full, completed from reference TRBV9 and TRBJ2-1, reads DSGVTQTPKHLITATGQRVTLRCSPRSGDLSVYWYQQSLDQGLQFLIQYYNGEERAKGNILERFSAQQFPDLHSELNLSSLELGDSALYFCASSVGGLAWVEQFFGPGTRLTVL.

The table lists this clonotype with a few counts. This chain uses TRBV20-1 with TRBJ2-7; 7 nucleotides agree with TRBD1. This CDR3 has 12 residues. Germline-derived CDR1 and CDR2 are DFQATT and SNEGSKA (reference sequence). After removal of 4 bases from V and 5 bases from J, the junction contained 5 bases not matched to a gene. For the CDR3, the DNA is TGCAGTGCTATGACAGGGAGTAACGAGCAGTACTTC. Translation: CSAMTGSNEQYF.

The genes are TRBV3-1 and TRBJ1-5, with unresolved D. Germline lookup yields CDR1 LGHDT and CDR2 YNNKEL (reference sequence). V lost 4 bases and J lost 6, with 13 bases in between. CDR3 length: 14 residues. This CDR3 reads CASSPDWGSQPQHF. The DNA for the CDR3 is TGTGCCAGCAGCCCCGACTGGGGAAGTCAGCCCCAGCATTTT. Together with reference TRBV3-1 and TRBJ1-5, the CDR3 gives the full variable domain: DTAVSQTPKYLVTQMGNDKSIKCEQNLGHDTMYWYKQDSKKFLKIMFSYNNKELIINETVPNRFSPKSPDKAHLNLHINSLELGDSAVYFCASSPDWGSQPQHFGDGTRLSIL.

A remark on this clonotype: A read error may account for a junction end that differs from germline. The gene calls are TRBV5-1 and TRBJ1-2; no clear D gene. The CDR3 is 15 amino acids. CDR1 is SGHRS and CDR2 is YFSETQ in the germline V gene. The CDR3 loop reads CASSLAEVSSDGYAF. The CDR3 DNA is TGCGCCAGCAGCTTGGCCGAGGTCTCTAGCGATGGCTACGCCTTC.

CDR3 nucleotides: TGTGCCAGTAGTCCCTGGACAGGGGTAGGAGATACGCAGTATTTT. This sequence encodes CASSPWTGVGDTQYF. The V gene is TRBV19, the J gene TRBJ2-3; 9 bases line up with TRBD1. Trimming took 5 bases from V and 5 from J; bases not matched to a gene: 8. The CDR3 is 15 residues long. Germline loops: CDR1 LNHDA, CDR2 SQIVND (reference sequence).

This clonotype was detected ten times or more. J is TRBJ2-1 and V is TRBV10-3; 8 bases fit TRBD2. CDR1 and CDR2 from the germline V gene are ENHRY and SYGVKD. After removal of 3 bases from V and 7 bases from J, the junction contained 8 bases not matched to a gene. The CDR3 is 15 residues long. This CDR3 reads CAISDSGSNVNEQFF. The CDR3 nucleotides are TGTGCCATCAGTGACAGCGGGAGTAACGTTAATGAGCAGTTCTTC.

This clonotype has more than one count but fewer than ten. V usage is TRBV5-1 and J usage is TRBJ1-1; 8 bases are a match to TRBD1. The germline gives CDR1 SGHRS, CDR2 YFSETQ. The V and J ends lost 4 bases and 1 base, in that order; junction bases with no gene match: 6. This CDR3 region has 15 residues. The CDR3 spells CASSTKQGENTEAFF. As DNA, the CDR3 is TGCGCCAGCAGCACGAAACAGGGGGAGAACACTGAAGCTTTCTTT.

The rearrangement joins TRBV12-3 or TRBV12-4 to TRBJ2-3; D unclear. This CDR3 spans 16 amino acids. The V gene lost 2 bases and the J gene lost 4 bases, with 16 bases spanning the gap. Here the CDR3 reads CASSLLGPILADTQYF. In DNA, the CDR3 is TGTGCCAGCAGTTTACTAGGGCCTATCCTCGCAGATACGCAGTATTTT.

This clonotype was counted between two and nine times. The genes are TRBV29-1 and TRBJ2-3; TRBD2 matches 10 bases. CDR1 SQVTM and CDR2 ANQGSEA come from the germline V gene. Germline trimming cut 3 bases from V and 4 bases from J; bases unmatched to any gene: 16. The CDR3 contains 18 residues. For the CDR3, the DNA is TGCAGCGTTGAGTTCACTAGCGGGACCAGGGGGGGGCCAGATACGCAGTATTTT. Amino acid sequence: CSVEFTSGTRGGPDTQYF.

A few counts support this clonotype. The chain couples TRBV18 to TRBJ2-3; D call uncertain. V was pared by 1 base and J by 2 bases, with 4 bases between. The CDR3 is made up of 13 amino acids. Germline CDR1 and CDR2: KGHSH and LQKENI. In DNA form, the CDR3 reads TGTGCCAGCTCACCACAGTCCACAGATACGCAGTATTTT. Its translation is CASSPQSTDTQYF.

V usage is TRBV7-2 and J usage is TRBJ2-1, with 12 bases identical to TRBD2. V trimming: 4 bases; J trimming: 10 bases; junction bases outside the gene matches: 8. Germline values: CDR1 SGHTA, CDR2 FQGNSA. This CDR3 is built from 15 residues. The CDR3 coding sequence is TGTGCCAGCAGCTCTGGACTAGCGGGACGAGGGGAGCAGTTCTTC. It is translated as CASSSGLAGRGEQFF.

In this sample, this clonotype turned up a few times. The chain is built from TRBV12-3 or TRBV12-4 and TRBJ1-2; 7 nucleotides match TRBD1. Losses at the gene ends were 10 bases for V and 8 bases for J; bases not matched to a gene: 10. The CDR3 sequence is 12 residues long. The CDR3 DNA reads as TGTGCCACCGTAAGAGGGGGCGAGGGCTACACCTTC. Translation: CATVRGGEGYTF.

The chain recombines TRBV7-8 with TRBJ1-5; D unclear. The germline gives CDR1 SGHVS, CDR2 FQNEAQ. V was clipped by 4 bases and J by 3 bases, with 10 bases between them. This CDR3 comprises 14 residues. DNA of the CDR3: TGTGCCAGCAGCTCGCAGCGACTCAATCAGCCCCAGCATTTT. It is translated as CASSSQRLNQPQHF.